These T cell receptor beta chains were read from a single sample in a study of cytomegalovirus exposure and HLA in healthy donors. Data came from immunoSEQ multiplex PCR; TCRdb stores just in-frame clones and leaves some out. This sample has 100,000 to 150,000 clones, with around 77% found just once. The sample comprised PBMCs. The source of these receptors is a man aged 18-30 years in good health and CMV-seropositive. Each CDR3 is given with its conserved first and last residue. D genes are given only for firm matches. Expanded clones get a size class; other rows say once, few or many, or leave the size out.

j_gene,len,abundance,v_gene,d_gene,CDR3nt,CDR3aa
TRBJ1-1,13,-,TRBV5-1,-,TGCGCCAGCAGCTTGGCAGGGAGGACTGAAGCTTTCTTT,CASSLAGRTEAFF
TRBJ1-6,16,-,TRBV5-4,-,TGTGCCAGCAGCCTAGGGGCCGGGCTCGGTGTTGAGCCCCTCCACTTT,CASSLGAGLGVEPLHF
TRBJ2-1,15,-,TRBV10-1,TRBD2,TGCGCCAGCAGTGAATCGGGAGGGTCCTACAATGAGCAGTTCTTC,CASSESGGSYNEQFF
TRBJ2-7,17,once,TRBV28,TRBD1,TGTGCCAGCAGTTCCTATCGACAGGGCTTAAAAGGCTACGAGCAGTACTTC,CASSSYRQGLKGYEQYF
TRBJ2-2,12,few,TRBV6-6,-,TGTGCCAGCAGTAGCGACACCGGGGAGCTGTTTTTT,CASSSDTGELFF
TRBJ2-2,17,once,TRBV5-4,-,TGTGCCAGCAGCTTACGGCCCGGGACAACAAACACCGGGGAGCTGTTTTTT,CASSLRPGTTNTGELFF
TRBJ1-6,16,few,TRBV6-5,TRBD1,TGTGCCAGCAGTTCGCGTCGGACAGGGAGTAATTCACCCCTCCACTTT,CASSSRRTGSNSPLHF
TRBJ1-1,13,-,TRBV4-1,-,TGCGCCAGCAGCCAGTTGGCGGGGACTGAAGCTTTCTTT,CASSQLAGTEAFF
TRBJ1-1,11,few,TRBV6-1,-,TGTGCCACGGGTCGTTACACTGAAGCTTTCTTT,CATGRYTEAFF
TRBJ2-1,15,-,TRBV28,TRBD1,TGTGCCAGCAGTTTACTCCCAGGGGGCTTAAATGAGCAGTTCTTC,CASSLLPGGLNEQFF
TRBJ1-1,16,-,TRBV19,-,TGTGCCAGTAGTATAATAGGAGGCCCTACTAACACTGAAGCTTTCTTT,CASSIIGGPTNTEAFF
TRBJ2-7,16,few,TRBV7-6,TRBD1,TGTGCCAGCAGCTTAGCCGCCCAGGGGGCAGGCTACGAGCAGTACTTC,CASSLAAQGAGYEQYF
TRBJ2-1,19,few,TRBV9,TRBD2,TGTGCCAGCAGCGTAGGGGTTAGCGGGAGGCTACGCTCCTACAATGAGCAGTTCTTC,CASSVGVSGRLRSYNEQFF
TRBJ2-3,15,few,TRBV25-1,-,TGTGCCAGCACCGCGACCAGGGGTTCCTCAGCTACGCAGTATTTT,CASTATRGSSATQYF
TRBJ2-7,16,-,TRBV7-6,-,TGTGCCAGCAGCTTAGATGGTCCGGGTAGCTCCTACGAGCAGTACTTC,CASSLDGPGSSYEQYF
TRBJ2-3,14,-,TRBV15,-,TGTGCCACCAGCAGAGATCGTATGAGCGATACGCAGTATTTT,CATSRDRMSDTQYF
TRBJ2-3,18,-,TRBV4-1,TRBD2,TGCGCCAGCAGCCAATCACCGGGACTAGCGGGAGTAATAGATACGCAGTATTTT,CASSQSPGLAGVIDTQYF
TRBJ1-6,15,-,TRBV6-1,-,TGTGCCAGCAGTTCCCGGGACACTAATAATTCACCCCTCCACTTT,CASSSRDTNNSPLHF
TRBJ1-5,12,-,TRBV29-1,-,TGCAGCGTTGGAGACAGCGGGCAGCCCCAGCATTTT,CSVGDSGQPQHF
TRBJ1-5,15,-,TRBV28,-,TGTGCCAGCAGTTTATGGGGCGTTAGCAATCAGCCCCAGCATTTT,CASSLWGVSNQPQHF
TRBJ1-1,13,few,TRBV18,TRBD1,TGTGCCAGCTCACCCGACAGGGGCACTGAAGCTTTCTTT,CASSPDRGTEAFF
TRBJ2-1,17,-,TRBV7-9,TRBD2,TGTGCCAGCAGCTTATTCGGGTTTCTAGCGGATTACAATGAGCAGTTCTTC,CASSLFGFLADYNEQFF
TRBJ1-1,11,-,TRBV20-1,-,TGCAGTGCGATTTATAGGGGTGAAGCTTTCTTT,CSAIYRGEAFF
TRBJ2-5,15,once,TRBV7-6,TRBD1,TGTGCCAGCAGCCGAGGACAGGGCCACCAAGAGACCCAGTACTTC,CASSRGQGHQETQYF
TRBJ2-3,19,-,TRBV7-9,TRBD1,TGTTCCAGCAGAATCCTCGGATCGGGACAGGGGGGAGCCGCAGATACGCAGTATTTT,CSSRILGSGQGGAADTQYF
TRBJ1-2,15,-,TRBV11-2,TRBD1,TGTGCCAGCAGCTTAGAGGGACAGGGGGCATTTGGCTACACCTTC,CASSLEGQGAFGYTF
TRBJ2-6,16,-,TRBV10-3,-,TGTGCCATCAGTGGGGGTAGGGTCTCTGGGGCCAACGGCCTGACTTTC,CAISGGRVSGANGLTF
TRBJ2-7,17,-,TRBV11-2,TRBD2,TGTGCCAGCAGCTTTGCTAGGACTAGCGGGAGCTCCTACGAGCAGTACTTC,CASSFARTSGSSYEQYF
TRBJ1-1,16,-,TRBV6-5,-,TGTGCCAGCAGTTTCCACGGACGGGATCGGGGGACTGAAGCTTTCTTT,CASSFHGRDRGTEAFF
TRBJ1-2,14,-,TRBV10-3,-,TGTGCCATCAGTGAGGAGGCGACAGTCTATGGCTACACCTTC,CAISEEATVYGYTF
TRBJ2-2,13,-,TRBV7-6,-,TGTGCCAGCAGCTTAATGAGGGCCGGGGAGCTGTTTTTT,CASSLMRAGELFF
TRBJ2-3,14,once,TRBV7-8,-,TGTGCCAGCAGCTTAAGTGTAAGACTAGATACGCAGTATTTT,CASSLSVRLDTQYF
TRBJ2-3,15,-,TRBV7-9,TRBD2,TGTGCTCTTTTCCTCTCTAGCGGGAGGACAGATACGCAGTATTTT,CALFLSSGRTDTQYF
TRBJ2-3,16,-,TRBV4-1,TRBD2,TGCGCCAGCAGCCCTTGGCAGCGGGGGGAGGGAGATACGCAGTATTTT,CASSPWQRGEGDTQYF
TRBJ2-1,17,-,TRBV4-2,TRBD2,TGTGCCAGCAGCTACTACCCAGCGGGAGGCTCCTACAATGAGCAGTTCTTC,CASSYYPAGGSYNEQFF
TRBJ1-6,15,-,TRBV7-9,TRBD1,TGTGCCAGCAGCGATCTAGGGACAGGGCCTTCACCCCTCCACTTT,CASSDLGTGPSPLHF
TRBJ2-3,14,-,TRBV28,-,TGTGCCAGCAGTGGCAGGGGTAGCACAGATACGCAGTATTTT,CASSGRGSTDTQYF
TRBJ1-4,14,-,TRBV6-6,-,TGTGCCAGCAGTTCACAGCCAACTAATGAAAAACTGTTTTTT,CASSSQPTNEKLFF
TRBJ2-2,13,-,TRBV7-8,-,TGTGCCGGCAGCTTAACAGGGACCGGGGAGCTGTTTTTT,CAGSLTGTGELFF
TRBJ2-7,14,few,TRBV5-1,TRBD2,TGCGCCAGCAGCCCCAGCGGGAGCTCCTACGAGCAGTACTTC,CASSPSGSSYEQYF
TRBJ2-3,18,-,TRBV7-9,TRBD2,TGTGCCAGCAGCTCAACTAACCTGCTAGCGGGGCGCACAGATACGCAGTATTTT,CASSSTNLLAGRTDTQYF
TRBJ2-6,15,-,TRBV29-1,-,TGCAGCGTTGAATCGCGGGGTGCTGGGGCCAACGGCCTGACTTTC,CSVESRGAGANGLTF
TRBJ2-7,15,-,TRBV27,TRBD1,TGTGCCAGCAGTCCTTACAGGGGCTTCTCCTACGAGCAGTACTTC,CASSPYRGFSYEQYF
TRBJ2-1,12,once,TRBV5-4,TRBD1,TGTGCCAGCAGCATTGACAGGGGAGGAGAGTTCTTC,CASSIDRGGEFF
TRBJ2-4,17,once,TRBV7-9,TRBD1,TGTGCCAGCAGCTTAGTTGGACAGGACGTAGCCAAAAACAGTCAGTACTTC,CASSLVGQDVAKNSQYF
TRBJ1-5,14,-,TRBV25-1,TRBD1,TGTGCCAGCAGTCGGACAGGGATAAATCAGCCCCAGCATTTT,CASSRTGINQPQHF
TRBJ1-5,13,-,TRBV7-8,TRBD1,TGTGCCAGCAGGGGACAGGGCAATCAGCCCCAGCATTTT,CASRGQGNQPQHF
TRBJ2-7,17,-,TRBV7-6,TRBD2,TGTGCCAGCAGCTTAGTGACTAGCGGGAGTTACCCTATAGAGCAGTACTTC,CASSLVTSGSYPIEQYF
TRBJ2-2,15,-,TRBV7-6,-,TGTGCCAGCAGCCACGTACAGAGTAACACCGGGGAGCTGTTTTTT,CASSHVQSNTGELFF
TRBJ1-1,14,-,TRBV5-1,-,TGCGCCAGCAGCTTGGACAGGGTAAACACTGAAGCTTTCTTT,CASSLDRVNTEAFF
TRBJ1-2,14,-,TRBV19,TRBD1,TGTGCCAGTAGTGGGGACAGGAAGAACTATGGCTACACCTTC,CASSGDRKNYGYTF
TRBJ2-4,14,-,TRBV2,-,TGTGCCAGCAGTGAATCGGAAGCCAAAAACAGTCAGTACTTC,CASSESEAKNSQYF
TRBJ2-4,19,-,TRBV12-5,-,TGTGCTAGTGGTTTGGTCCGCGCTGAGGGATTGGGTGCCAAAAACATTCAGTACTTC,CASGLVRAEGLGAKNIQYF